This TCR beta chain was retrieved from a study of blood T cell repertoires in COVID-19 (dated by TCRdb to between 2020 and 2021). With respect to the entire study: Collaborator samples came from the United States, Italy and Spain and covered acute and convalescent phases of COVID-19. The dataset comprised deeply sampled blood TCRbeta repertoires from subjects exposed to, actively infected with, or recovered from COVID-19. The material from the prospective study consisted of cDNA or gDNA derived from T cells, B-cell-depleted T cells, or PBMCs. Where available, HLA class I and class II types were taken from metadata supplied by the sample provider and were not determined by assay-based typing. A freely available public database, intended as a resource for researchers studying the immune response to SARS-CoV-2, is where the repertoires were released. Sample metadata almost always included a de-identified subject ID, COVID-19 status, age in years and sex. The samples were drawn from two sources: the first 160 participants of the ongoing ImmuneRACE study, and 1,254 subjects contributed by 6 global collaborators.

This clone was detected a few times. Its target antigen remains unknown. Within one base of it there is no much larger clone, and no base qualities were kept. Participants in the prospective study were aged about 18 to 90 years, lived in under 30 United States geographic areas, and enrolled through a virtual design. In the prospective study, cohorts were assigned on the basis of participant-reported clinical history obtained from a screening survey and a study questionnaire. ImmuneRACE Cohort 3 recovered participants were defined by two consecutive negative NP/OP PCR tests, healthcare professional clearance, or symptom resolution. In the prospective study, whole blood, serum and a nasopharyngeal or oropharyngeal swab were collected from each participant by mobile phlebotomists. Over a roughly two-month period, participants in the prospective study had the option of providing additional blood draws and questionnaires. Prospective study blood samples were shipped either frozen or at room temperature before DNA extraction.

Ends trimmed: V by 5 bases, J by 6 bases; bases unmatched to a gene: 4. Based on the germline V gene, the CDR1 and CDR2 sequences are SNHLY and FYNNEI. The CDR3 goes from the cysteine to the phenylalanine over 12 residues. Kept here is only the CDR3 DNA, which spans 36 bases and is read in frame from base 1. The investigation overall reported the following: How much clinical and demographic metadata was included differed by source and by participant, and the metadata was provided uncurated.

TCRbeta CDR3 regions were amplified from genomic DNA using the immunoSEQ Assay, a bias-controlled multiplex PCR. In the original analysis: The number of nucleated cells in each sample was estimated from the amplification of reference gene primers within the assay. To quantify the absolute abundance of each unique TCRbeta CDR3 rearrangement, sequence reads were collapsed and filtered. For each sample, productive Simpson clonality was calculated as the square root of Simpson's diversity index over productive rearrangements. TCRdb mirrors the immuneACCESS table, restricted to in-frame sequences. Some clones are absent from its copies; in checked studies, under half trace to an unresolved V gene, and the reason for the others is unknown. From that table come the V and J calls and clone size; the DNA was used to work out D and trimming. A total of 310,000 or so clones appear in this sample, about 89% of them only once. The ten largest clones represent 8% to 10% of the sample.

The V and J genes are TRBV2 and TRBJ2-7, with TRBD2 matching 7 junction bases. Sequencing was carried out using PBMCs or T cells enriched from blood (not recorded which). The receptor comes from a woman aged 40-49 years who had recovered from COVID-19. The CDR3 has the sequence CASSTGGLEQYF. The bases read TGTGCCAGCAGTACGGGGGGTCTCGAGCAGTACTTC. The CDR3 plus the reference TRBV2 and TRBJ2-7 genes for the other parts give the full variable domain: EPEVTQTPSHQVTQMGQEVILRCVPISNHLYFYWYRQILGQKVEFLVSFYNNEISEKSEIFDDQFSVERPDGSNFTLKIRSTKLEDSAMYFCASSTGGLEQYFGPGTRLTVT.